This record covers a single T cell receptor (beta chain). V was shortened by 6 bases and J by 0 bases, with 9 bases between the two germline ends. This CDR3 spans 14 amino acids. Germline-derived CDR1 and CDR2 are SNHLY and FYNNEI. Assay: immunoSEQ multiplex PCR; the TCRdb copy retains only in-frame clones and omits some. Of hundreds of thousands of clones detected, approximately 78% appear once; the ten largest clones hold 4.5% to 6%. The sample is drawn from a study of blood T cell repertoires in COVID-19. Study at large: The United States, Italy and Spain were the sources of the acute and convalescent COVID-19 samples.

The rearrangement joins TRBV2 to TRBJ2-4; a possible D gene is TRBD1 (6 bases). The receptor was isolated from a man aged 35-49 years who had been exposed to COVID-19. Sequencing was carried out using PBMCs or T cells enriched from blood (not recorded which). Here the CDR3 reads CASSDRIAKNIQYF. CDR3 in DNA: TGTGCCAGCAGCGACAGGATAGCCAAAAACATTCAGTACTTC. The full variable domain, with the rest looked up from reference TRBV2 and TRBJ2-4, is EPEVTQTPSHQVTQMGQEVILRCVPISNHLYFYWYRQILGQKVEFLVSFYNNEISEKSEIFDDQFSVERPDGSNFTLKIRSTKLEDSAMYFCASSDRIAKNIQYFGAGTRLSVL.